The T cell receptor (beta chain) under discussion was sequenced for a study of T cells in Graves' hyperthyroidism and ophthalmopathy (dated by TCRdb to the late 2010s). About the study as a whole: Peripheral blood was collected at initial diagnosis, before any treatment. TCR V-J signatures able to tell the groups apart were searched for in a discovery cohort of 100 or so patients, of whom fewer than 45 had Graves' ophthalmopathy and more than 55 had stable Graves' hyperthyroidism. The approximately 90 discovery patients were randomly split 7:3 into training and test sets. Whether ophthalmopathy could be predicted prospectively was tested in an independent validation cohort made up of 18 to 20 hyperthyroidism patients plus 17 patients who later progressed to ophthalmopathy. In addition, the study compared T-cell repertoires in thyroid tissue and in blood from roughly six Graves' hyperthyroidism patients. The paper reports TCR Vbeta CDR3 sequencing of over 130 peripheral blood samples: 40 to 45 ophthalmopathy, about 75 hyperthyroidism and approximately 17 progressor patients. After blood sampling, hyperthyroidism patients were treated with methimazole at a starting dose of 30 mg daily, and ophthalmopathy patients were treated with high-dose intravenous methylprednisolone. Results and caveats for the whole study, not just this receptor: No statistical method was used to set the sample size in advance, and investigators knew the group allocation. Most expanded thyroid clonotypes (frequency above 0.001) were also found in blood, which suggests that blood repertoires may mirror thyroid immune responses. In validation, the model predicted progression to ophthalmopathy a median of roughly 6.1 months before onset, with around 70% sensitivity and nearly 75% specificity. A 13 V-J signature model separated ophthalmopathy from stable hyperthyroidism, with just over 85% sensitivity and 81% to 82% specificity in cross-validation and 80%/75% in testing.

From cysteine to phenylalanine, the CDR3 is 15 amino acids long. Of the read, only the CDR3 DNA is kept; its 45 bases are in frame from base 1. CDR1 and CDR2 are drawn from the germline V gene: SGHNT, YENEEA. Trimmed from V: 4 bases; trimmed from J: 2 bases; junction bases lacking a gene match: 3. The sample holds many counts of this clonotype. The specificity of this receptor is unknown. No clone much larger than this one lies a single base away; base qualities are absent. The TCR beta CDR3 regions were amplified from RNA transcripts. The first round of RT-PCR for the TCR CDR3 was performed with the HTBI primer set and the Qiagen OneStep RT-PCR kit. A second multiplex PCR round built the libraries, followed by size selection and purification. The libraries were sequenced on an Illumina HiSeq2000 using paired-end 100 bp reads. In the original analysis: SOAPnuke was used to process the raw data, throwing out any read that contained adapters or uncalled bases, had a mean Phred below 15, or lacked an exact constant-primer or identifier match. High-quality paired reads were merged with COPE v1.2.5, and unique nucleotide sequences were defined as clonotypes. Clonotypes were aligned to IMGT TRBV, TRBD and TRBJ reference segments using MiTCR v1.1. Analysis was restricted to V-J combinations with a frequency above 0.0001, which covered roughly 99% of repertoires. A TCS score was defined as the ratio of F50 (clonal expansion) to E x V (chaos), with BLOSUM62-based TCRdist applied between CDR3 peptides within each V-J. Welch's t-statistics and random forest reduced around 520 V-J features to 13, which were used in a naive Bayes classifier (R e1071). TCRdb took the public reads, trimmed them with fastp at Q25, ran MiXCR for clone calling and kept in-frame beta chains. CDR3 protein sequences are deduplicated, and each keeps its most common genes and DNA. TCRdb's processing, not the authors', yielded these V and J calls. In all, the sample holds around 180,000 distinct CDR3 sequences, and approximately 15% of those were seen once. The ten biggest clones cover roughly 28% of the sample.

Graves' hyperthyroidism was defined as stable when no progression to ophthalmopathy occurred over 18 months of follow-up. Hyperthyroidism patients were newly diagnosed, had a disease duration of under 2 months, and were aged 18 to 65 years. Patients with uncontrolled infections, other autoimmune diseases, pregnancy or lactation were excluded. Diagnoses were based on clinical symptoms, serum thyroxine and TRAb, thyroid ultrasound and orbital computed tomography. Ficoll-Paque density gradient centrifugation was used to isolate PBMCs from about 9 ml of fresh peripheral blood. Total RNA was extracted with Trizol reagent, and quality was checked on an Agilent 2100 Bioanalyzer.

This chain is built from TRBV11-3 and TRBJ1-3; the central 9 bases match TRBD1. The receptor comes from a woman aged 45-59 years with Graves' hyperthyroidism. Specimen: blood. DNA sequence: TGTGCCAGCAGCTACCGGGACAGGGCTGGAAACACCATATATTTT. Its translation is CASSYRDRAGNTIYF.